Included here is one T cell receptor beta chain sequence, with context. These data belong to a study of type 1 regulatory T cells. Study context: This in vitro CD4 product, T-allo10, is enriched for Tr1 cells and alloantigen-specific.

With V trimmed by 5 bases and J by 4 bases, 7 bases remained unmatched. Germline loops: CDR1 SSHAT, CDR2 FNYEAQ (reference sequence). CDR3 length: 15 residues. TCRdb re-called the reads through MiXCR, storing one row per CDR3 protein. The table shows around 88,000 distinct CDR3 sequences, with roughly 31% occurring only once. This receptor was taken from a human donor in good health. Source material: CD4+ T cells, either the whole sample or a sorted fraction (not recorded which). The chain has TRBV7-7 and TRBJ2-5, with 10 bases that match TRBD1. CDR3 loop: CASSRTGGNLETQYF. In nucleotides, the CDR3 is TGTGCCAGCAGCCGGACAGGGGGGAATTTAGAGACCCAGTACTTC.